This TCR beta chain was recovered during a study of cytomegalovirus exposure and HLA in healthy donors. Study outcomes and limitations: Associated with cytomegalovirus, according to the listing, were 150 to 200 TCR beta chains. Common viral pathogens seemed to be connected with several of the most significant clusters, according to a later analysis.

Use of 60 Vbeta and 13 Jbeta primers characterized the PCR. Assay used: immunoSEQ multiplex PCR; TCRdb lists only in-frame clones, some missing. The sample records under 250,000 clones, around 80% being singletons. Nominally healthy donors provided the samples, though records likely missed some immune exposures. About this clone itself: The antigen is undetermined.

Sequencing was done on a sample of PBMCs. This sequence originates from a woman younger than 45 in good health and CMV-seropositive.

For the CDR3, the DNA is TGTGCCAGCATTATTAGGTGGGAGAATAAACATGAGCAGTTCTTC. This sequence encodes CASIIRWENKHEQFF. V gene TRBV27 combines with J gene TRBJ2-1; a weak D match, TRBD2 (5 bases). V was clipped by 7 bases and J by 8 bases, with 21 bases between them. The CDR3 contains 15 residues. CDR1 is MNHEY and CDR2 is SMNVEV in the germline V gene (reference sequence).